A single sample gave rise to the 4 T cell receptor beta chains below, sequenced in a study of T-cell reconstitution after alpha-beta-depleted transplantation in children (dated by TCRdb to between 2015 and 2016). Receptor libraries were prepared by PCR. The reads were generated on an Illumina HiSeq 2500. TCR library preparation used molecular barcoding, with unique molecular identifiers applied to normalize quantification of the TCRbeta repertoire. In-frame beta chains were kept once TCRdb had trimmed the public reads at Q25 with fastp and called clones with MiXCR. Here each entry gathers all rows of one CDR3 protein and keeps the most common genes and DNA. Recorded for this sample are a few hundred thousand distinct CDR3 sequences; 24% of them occurred a single time. The ten largest clones take up about 4.8% of the sample. What this sample's treatment or condition label stands for: allogeneic hematopoietic cell transplantation with graft depleted of TCRalphabeta T cells and CD19 B cells.

The sample in question was PBMCs, mostly from graft donor cells, obtained 360 days after TCRalphabeta/CD19-depleted stem cell transplant. Receptor source: a female patient aged 2-10 years who had a stem cell transplant for congenital amegakaryocytic thrombocytopenia, so the T cells may come from the graft donor.

The chain links TRBV11-2 to TRBJ2-4; tentatively, D is TRBD1 or TRBD2 (5 bases each). The CDR3 loop spans 14 amino acids. CDR1 is SGHAT, CDR2 FQNNGV, per germline. Trimming took off 5 bases at V and 6 bases at J, with 14 bases between the two ends. In DNA form, the CDR3 reads TGTGCCAGCAGCCCCGAGGGGTCCCGAAACATTCAGTACTTC. This encodes CASSPEGSRNIQYF. The full variable domain, its missing parts supplied by reference TRBV11-2 and TRBJ2-4, is EAGVAQSPRYKIIEKRQSVAFWCNPISGHATLYWYQQILGQGPKLLIQFQNNGVVDDSQLPKDRFSAERLKGVDSTLKIQPAKLEDSAVYLCASSPEGSRNIQYFGAGTRLSVL.

This rearrangement joins TRBV5-1 to TRBJ2-3; 7 positions agree with TRBD2. Trimming removed 0 bases from V and 4 bases from J; junction bases left unmatched: 5. The germline V gene encodes CDR1 SGHRS and CDR2 YFSETQ. CDR3 size: 15 residues. The CDR3 bases are TGCGCCAGCAGCTTGGGACTAGCTAATTCAGATACGCAGTATTTT. Encoded protein: CASSLGLANSDTQYF. Filled out from reference TRBV5-1 and TRBJ2-3, the complete variable domain reads KAGVTQTPRYLIKTRGQQVTLSCSPISGHRSVSWYQQTPGQGLQFLFEYFSETQRNKGNFPGRFSGRQFSNSRSEMNVSTLELGDSALYLCASSLGLANSDTQYFGPGTRLTVL.

For the CDR3, the DNA is TGTGCCAGCAGTTTGAGGACAGTGGGGGACGAGCAGTACTTC. The encoded protein is CASSLRTVGDEQYF. The chain combines TRBV12-3 or TRBV12-4 with TRBJ2-7; tentative D call: TRBD1 (6 bases). With 3 bases removed from V and 5 bases from J, the gap between germline ends came to 14 bases. This CDR3 spans 14 amino acids.

The chain links TRBV4-2 to TRBJ2-5; 11 bases line up with TRBD2. This CDR3 comprises 16 residues. Per the germline V gene, CDR1 is LGHNA and CDR2 is YNFKEQ. V gave up 1 base and J gave up 5 bases; unmatched junction bases: 6. The CDR3 loop is CASSQVRLAGSETQYF. CDR3 sequence (DNA): TGTGCCAGCAGCCAAGTTAGACTAGCGGGAAGTGAGACCCAGTACTTC.